Below are 7 T cell receptor beta chains sequenced from a single sample in a study of cytomegalovirus exposure and HLA in healthy donors. The PCR ran on 60 Vbeta and 13 Jbeta primers. Method: immunoSEQ multiplex PCR; TCRdb's copy keeps in-frame clones and lacks some. The data show about 160,000 clones, roughly 80% seen once. Sequenced input: PBMCs. Every receptor here comes from a man aged 18 to 29 in good health and CMV-seronegative.

The chain employs TRBV2 and TRBJ1-4; the match to TRBD1 covers 7 bases. The CDR3 loop spans 14 amino acids. Germline trimming cut 4 bases from V and 5 bases from J; bases unmatched to any gene: 4. The V gene's germline CDR1 is SNHLY and CDR2 FYNNEI. CDR3 in DNA: TGTGCCAGCAGTGCGGGACAGAGAAATGAAAAACTGTTTTTT. Protein sequence: CASSAGQRNEKLFF.

This chain connects TRBV5-6 to TRBJ2-5, with D possibly matching TRBD2 (6 bases). V lost 4 bases to trimming and J lost 1 base, with 11 bases between them. Germline CDR1 SGHDT, CDR2 YYEEEE. CDR3 length equals 14 residues. Written as DNA, the CDR3 is TGTGCCAGCAGCCTCCGGGAGACCCAAGAGACCCAGTACTTC. It encodes CASSLRETQETQYF.

The rearrangement uses TRBV7-2 and TRBJ2-1; D is perhaps TRBD2 (7 bases). This CDR3 comprises 16 residues. Deletions cut 4 bases from V and 10 bases from J, with 23 bases between. Germline lookup yields CDR1 SGHTA and CDR2 FQGNSA. DNA of the CDR3: TGTGCCAGCAGCTGGGAGGGGGAGGACTTCTTCGGGGAGCAGTTCTTC. Amino acid sequence: CASSWEGEDFFGEQFF.

The rearrangement uses TRBV4-1 and TRBJ2-1, with D hard to call. Germline V gene lookup returns CDR1 MGHRA and CDR2 YSYEKL. V lost 1 base and J lost 1, with 11 bases in between. This CDR3 is 16 amino acids long. CDR3 DNA sequence: TGCGCCAGCAGCCAAGGGTCCATCGGGTCCTACAATGAGCAGTTCTTC. Its translation is CASSQGSIGSYNEQFF.

V gene TRBV28 combines with J gene TRBJ2-3, with 11 bases aligning to TRBD2. The CDR3 extends over 15 amino acids. In germline, CDR1 is MDHEN, CDR2 SYDVKM. J lost 4 bases, V lost 6 bases, and 6 bases had no gene match. For the CDR3, the DNA is TGTGCCAGCAGAGCTAGCGGGAGGAAGTCAGATACGCAGTATTTT. Protein product: CASRASGRKSDTQYF.

A single count supports this clone. The chain joins TRBV29-1 to TRBJ2-1; maybe TRBD1 (5 bases). With 3 bases removed from V and 4 bases from J, the gap between germline ends came to 22 bases. CDR3 size: 17 residues. Germline assignment: CDR1 SQVTM and CDR2 ANQGSEA. The CDR3 loop reads CSVDQDTGSNKYNEQFF. In nucleotides, the CDR3 is TGCAGCGTTGATCAGGACACTGGATCGAATAAGTACAATGAGCAGTTCTTC.

This clone was seen once. V is TRBV15 and J is TRBJ2-3; D may be TRBD2 (5 bases). Between the trimmed V and J ends, which lost 0 bases and 12 bases, there was a span of 16 bases. Germline V gives CDR1 LNHNV, CDR2 YYDKDF (reference sequence). This CDR3 contains 14 residues. CDR3 residues: CATSRDSTSGSQYF. As DNA, the CDR3 is TGTGCCACCAGCAGAGACTCAACCTCGGGGTCTCAGTATTTT.